This is a list of T cell receptor beta chains from one sample in a study of blood T cell repertoires in COVID-19. Sequenced by immunoSEQ multiplex PCR; TCRdb stores in-frame clones only, minus some. The sample carries 150,000 to 200,000 clones, 65% to 90% recorded once. Sample: peripheral blood. These receptors were taken from a man between 60 and 75 years old with acute or convalescent COVID-19. CDR3s include the opening cysteine and the closing phenylalanine or tryptophan. A D gene is named only where the DNA matches it firmly. Part of the rows lack a size; the others show once, few, many or a class for expanded clones.

size | J | V | D | CDR3 | DNA
few | TRBJ2-2 | TRBV14 | TRBD1 | CASSPRLGQQNTGELFF | TGTGCCAGCAGCCCCCGGCTGGGACAGCAGAACACCGGGGAGCTGTTTTTT
- | TRBJ2-7 | TRBV20-1 | - | CSAMRAPEQYF | TGCAGTGCTATGAGGGCTCCCGAGCAGTACTTC
- | TRBJ1-1 | TRBV5-1 | - | CASSLRPGRSDTEAFF | TGCGCCAGCAGCTTAAGGCCAGGGAGGAGCGACACTGAAGCTTTCTTT
- | TRBJ2-4 | TRBV3-1/TRBV3-2 | TRBD1 | CASSRGTALAKNIQYF | TGTGCCAGCAGCCGAGGGACAGCCCTAGCCAAAAACATTCAGTACTTC
- | TRBJ2-6 | TRBV3-1/TRBV3-2 | - | CASTPSGSSGANVLTF | TGTGCCAGCACCCCATCGGGGAGCTCTGGGGCCAACGTCCTGACTTTC
few | TRBJ2-7 | TRBV27 | - | CASSRSNAGGAPTYEQYF | TGTGCCAGCAGCCGATCTAACGCCGGAGGGGCCCCTACCTACGAGCAGTACTTC
few | TRBJ2-5 | TRBV28 | TRBD2 | CASSLSGEETQYF | TGTGCCAGCAGTTTAAGCGGGGAAGAGACCCAGTACTTC
- | TRBJ2-5 | TRBV14 | - | CASSPLWRSPQETQYF | TGTGCCAGCAGCCCTCTGTGGCGGTCCCCCCAAGAGACCCAGTACTTC
- | TRBJ2-7 | TRBV27 | TRBD1 | CASSRDRASYEQYF | TGTGCCAGCAGCCGGGACAGGGCCTCCTACGAGCAGTACTTC
few | TRBJ2-1 | TRBV5-1 | - | CASRPQGSVGNEQFF | TGCGCCAGCAGACCCCAGGGATCGGTGGGTAATGAGCAGTTCTTC
- | TRBJ2-5 | TRBV9 | - | CASSVEGGLRETQYF | TGTGCCAGCAGCGTAGAGGGCGGACTGCGGGAGACCCAGTACTTC
- | TRBJ1-1 | TRBV3-1/TRBV3-2 | - | CASSQGGNTEAFF | TGTGCCAGCAGCCAGGGAGGGAACACTGAAGCTTTCTTT
once | TRBJ1-6 | TRBV5-6 | TRBD1 | CASSKTGDSPLHF | TGTGCCAGCAGCAAGACAGGGGATTCACCCCTCCACTTT
- | TRBJ1-6 | TRBV6-5 | - | CASLVDTYSPLHF | TGTGCCAGTCTAGTTGATACCTATTCACCCCTCCACTTT
- | TRBJ1-3 | TRBV19 | TRBD1 | CASSMDNRGKGNTIYF | TGTGCCAGTAGTATGGATAACAGGGGAAAAGGAAACACCATATATTTT
- | TRBJ1-2 | TRBV28 | TRBD1 | CASSLRQGEGYTF | TGTGCCAGCAGTTTGAGGCAGGGGGAGGGCTACACCTTC
- | TRBJ1-6 | TRBV6-5 | - | CASRTPGQANSPLHF | TGTGCCAGCAGGACCCCGGGACAAGCTAATTCACCCCTCCACTTT
- | TRBJ2-1 | TRBV4-1 | TRBD2 | CASSQPLKRERGNEQFF | TGCGCCAGCAGCCAACCCTTGAAGCGGGAGCGGGGCAATGAGCAGTTCTTC
once | TRBJ2-5 | TRBV18 | TRBD2 | CASSPRTREETQYF | TGTGCCAGCTCACCGAGGACTAGGGAAGAGACCCAGTACTTC
- | TRBJ1-1 | TRBV7-3 | - | CASSVQMNTEAFF | TGTGCCAGCAGCGTACAGATGAACACTGAAGCTTTCTTT
- | TRBJ2-1 | TRBV5-1 | - | CASSFSTEAAKNEQFF | TGCGCCAGCAGCTTCTCGACCGAGGCGGCCAAAAATGAGCAGTTCTTC
- | TRBJ2-7 | TRBV11-2 | TRBD2 | CASTGLAVYEQYF | TGTGCCAGCACGGGACTAGCGGTCTACGAGCAGTACTTC
- | TRBJ2-2 | TRBV3-1/TRBV3-2 | TRBD2 | CASSQATSGEMAGELFF | TGTGCCAGCAGCCAAGCGACTAGCGGAGAAATGGCCGGGGAGCTGTTTTTT
- | TRBJ2-7 | TRBV28 | - | CASSFLDSLLNSYEQYF | TGTGCCAGCAGTTTTCTTGACTCACTCCTGAACTCCTACGAGCAGTACTTC
- | TRBJ2-3 | TRBV27 | TRBD1 | CASSSQGRWADTQYF | TGTGCCAGCAGTTCACAGGGGAGATGGGCAGATACGCAGTATTTT
- | TRBJ2-7 | TRBV28 | TRBD2 | CASTRGGSGYEQYF | TGTGCCAGCACCCGGGGCGGGAGTGGTTACGAGCAGTACTTC
- | TRBJ1-2 | TRBV7-8 | - | CASSLRQANYGYTF | TGTGCCAGCAGCCTGAGACAGGCGAACTATGGCTACACCTTC
- | TRBJ2-1 | TRBV5-4 | TRBD1 | CASSFRQGSAYNEQFF | TGTGCCAGCAGCTTCCGACAGGGATCGGCCTACAATGAGCAGTTCTTC
- | TRBJ2-5 | TRBV5-1 | - | CASSWGQFLYQETQYF | TGCGCCAGCAGCTGGGGCCAGTTTTTGTACCAAGAGACCCAGTACTTC
- | TRBJ2-1 | TRBV25-1 | - | CASSARSGNNEQFF | TGTGCCAGCAGTGCTCGTAGCGGAAACAATGAGCAGTTCTTC
many | TRBJ1-2 | TRBV5-4 | - | CASSLGGRGFGYTF | TGTGCCAGCAGCTTGGGAGGCAGGGGCTTCGGCTACACCTTC
- | TRBJ1-1 | TRBV27 | - | CASRTPVRGRNTEAFF | TGTGCCAGCAGGACCCCGGTGCGAGGGAGGAACACTGAAGCTTTCTTT
- | TRBJ1-5 | TRBV19 | - | CASSITLTYQPQHF | TGTGCCAGTAGTATTACCCTTACTTATCAGCCCCAGCATTTT
- | TRBJ2-1 | TRBV24-1 | TRBD2 | CATRGTSGRNEQFF | TGTGCCACCAGGGGGACTAGCGGGAGGAATGAGCAGTTCTTC
- | TRBJ2-7 | TRBV28 | - | CASSPHRDTSYEQYF | TGTGCCAGCAGCCCACACCGGGACACCTCCTACGAGCAGTACTTC
- | TRBJ2-1 | TRBV7-2 | TRBD2 | CASGLAASSYNEQFF | TGTGCCAGCGGTCTAGCGGCGAGCTCCTACAATGAGCAGTTCTTC
once | TRBJ2-5 | TRBV7-9 | - | CASSHTQETQYF | TGTGCCAGCAGCCACACCCAAGAGACCCAGTACTTC
few | TRBJ2-7 | TRBV19 | - | CASSIRGRTYEQYF | TGTGCCAGTAGTATTAGGGGCAGGACCTACGAGCAGTACTTC
- | TRBJ1-2 | TRBV28 | - | CASSPQGTYGYTF | TGTGCCAGCAGTCCCCAGGGTACCTATGGCTACACCTTC
- | TRBJ1-5 | TRBV19 | - | CASSIGRSQSNQPQHF | TGTGCCAGTAGTATAGGTCGTAGCCAGTCCAATCAGCCCCAGCATTTT
- | TRBJ1-1 | TRBV2 | - | CASSERGGQGNTEAFF | TGTGCCAGCAGTGAAAGGGGTGGGCAGGGGAACACTGAAGCTTTCTTT
many | TRBJ2-7 | TRBV6-2/TRBV6-3 | TRBD1 | CASRYRDRAYEQYF | TGTGCCAGCAGATACCGGGACAGGGCCTACGAGCAGTACTTC
few | TRBJ2-3 | TRBV5-1 | TRBD2 | CASSSQTSGTPNTQYF | TGCGCCAGCAGCTCCCAGACTAGCGGGACACCAAATACGCAGTATTTT
once | TRBJ2-7 | TRBV7-3 | - | CASSLNGGQQYF | TGTGCCAGCAGCTTAAACGGGGGTCAGCAGTACTTC
- | TRBJ2-6 | TRBV3-1/TRBV3-2 | - | CASSQEFTSGANVLTF | TGTGCCAGCAGCCAAGAGTTCACTTCTGGGGCCAACGTCCTGACTTTC
- | TRBJ2-7 | TRBV10-2 | - | CASSLQGGEQYF | TGCGCCAGCAGCCTACAGGGCGGCGAGCAGTACTTC
- | TRBJ1-1 | TRBV11-3 | - | CASSLSLNTEAFF | TGTGCCAGCAGCTTAAGCCTGAACACTGAAGCTTTCTTT
- | TRBJ2-3 | TRBV19 | TRBD2 | CASSSLAERTDTQYF | TGTGCCAGTAGTTCGCTAGCGGAGCGCACAGATACGCAGTATTTT
- | TRBJ2-7 | TRBV7-6 | TRBD2 | CASSPGRNYEQYF | TGTGCCAGCAGCCCCGGGAGGAACTACGAGCAGTACTTC
once | TRBJ1-4 | TRBV5-1 | - | CASRQNNEKLFF | TGCGCCAGTCGACAGAATAATGAAAAACTGTTTTTT
- | TRBJ2-3 | TRBV18 | - | CASSPQLARTDTQYF | TGTGCCAGCTCACCACAACTAGCTCGCACAGATACGCAGTATTTT